These T cell receptor beta chains were read from a single sample in a study of cytomegalovirus exposure and HLA in healthy donors. Here immunoSEQ multiplex PCR was the method, and the copy in TCRdb shows in-frame clones only, minus some. The profile shows fewer than 200,000 clones, 80% to 85% of them singletons. Sequencing was carried out using PBMCs. These receptors were obtained from a woman aged 18-29 years in good health and CMV-seropositive. CDR3s include the opening cysteine and the closing phenylalanine or tryptophan. A D gene is named only where the DNA matches it firmly. Some rows have no size entry. The others give once, few or many, or a class for an expanded clone.

few,-,TRBJ2-7,12,TRBV14,CASSGFDRPPYF,TGTGCCAGCAGCGGCTTCGACAGGCCCCCTTACTTC
-,-,TRBJ2-1,13,TRBV25-1,CASSDMSAGEQFF,TGTGCCAGCAGTGATATGTCGGCGGGTGAGCAGTTCTTC
-,-,TRBJ1-5,14,TRBV19,CASSKQYSNQPQHF,TGTGCCAGTTCCAAGCAATATAGCAATCAGCCCCAGCATTTT
once,TRBD1,TRBJ1-5,16,TRBV5-5,CASSSTDRGLKQPQHF,TGTGCCAGCAGCTCGACGGACAGGGGGCTTAAACAGCCCCAGCATTTT
-,TRBD1,TRBJ1-2,15,TRBV10-2,CASSGETGRKYGYTF,TGCGCCAGCAGTGGCGAGACAGGGAGGAAGTATGGCTACACCTTC
-,TRBD1,TRBJ1-6,16,TRBV9,CASSVGTGVGNSPLHF,TGTGCCAGCAGCGTTGGGACAGGGGTGGGCAATTCACCCCTCCACTTT
-,TRBD1,TRBJ2-7,15,TRBV7-9,CASSLGAGTGSEQYF,TGTGCCAGCAGCTTAGGGGCGGGGACAGGGAGCGAGCAGTACTTC
-,TRBD1,TRBJ2-6,16,TRBV27,CASSLDRGPGANVLTF,TGTGCCAGCAGCCTGGACAGGGGGCCTGGGGCCAACGTCCTGACTTTC
once,-,TRBJ2-2,14,TRBV7-3,CASSLPGIPRELFF,TGTGCCAGCAGCTTACCGGGGATCCCCCGGGAGCTGTTTTTT
once,TRBD1,TRBJ1-2,13,TRBV7-2,CASSSGTGDGYTF,TGTGCCAGCAGCTCAGGGACAGGAGATGGCTACACCTTC
few,TRBD1,TRBJ1-5,17,TRBV15,CATSPGTGVSPNQPQHF,TGTGCCACCAGCCCCGGGACAGGGGTCTCTCCTAATCAGCCCCAGCATTTT
-,-,TRBJ1-1,14,TRBV5-1,CATSGPGGNTEAFF,TGCGCCACAAGCGGCCCGGGGGGGAACACTGAAGCTTTCTTT
-,TRBD1,TRBJ1-3,15,TRBV7-3,CASSLDRVPGNTIYF,TGTGCCAGCAGCTTAGACAGGGTCCCTGGAAACACCATATATTTT
-,-,TRBJ2-7,13,TRBV13,CASSFGQPYEQYF,TGTGCCAGCAGCTTTGGACAGCCATACGAGCAGTACTTC
-,TRBD2,TRBJ2-3,14,TRBV6-4,CASSVGTSTDTQYF,TGTGCCAGCAGTGTCGGGACTAGCACAGATACACAGTATTTT
-,TRBD1,TRBJ1-1,16,TRBV19,CASRKGQGSVLTEAFF,TGTGCCAGTAGGAAGGGACAGGGATCCGTATTAACTGAAGCTTTCTTT
-,-,TRBJ2-3,15,TRBV5-4,CASSLDSSRTDTQYF,TGTGCCAGCAGTCTCGACAGTTCCCGCACAGATACGCAGTATTTT
-,TRBD2,TRBJ2-7,14,TRBV5-4,CASSSSGGAGEQYF,TGTGCCAGCAGCTCAAGCGGGGGCGCGGGCGAGCAGTACTTC
-,-,TRBJ1-6,17,TRBV4-1,CASSQLQGGLGNSPLHF,TGCGCCAGCAGCCAGTTACAGGGTGGATTGGGGAATTCACCCCTCCACTTT
-,TRBD2,TRBJ2-7,16,TRBV19,CASSGSGTSGAYEQYF,TGTGCCAGTAGTGGGTCCGGGACTAGCGGGGCCTACGAGCAGTACTTC
once,TRBD1,TRBJ1-5,15,TRBV5-4,CASSLGTDSNQPQHF,TGTGCCAGCAGCCTCGGGACAGATAGCAATCAGCCCCAGCATTTT
few,-,TRBJ1-2,15,TRBV10-2,CASSERINSAYGYTF,TGCGCCAGCAGTGAGCGTATTAACAGTGCCTATGGCTACACCTTC
-,-,TRBJ1-2,13,TRBV18,CASSPGGVYGYTF,TGTGCCAGCTCACCGGGGGGAGTCTATGGCTACACCTTC
few,-,TRBJ1-5,14,TRBV25-1,CASSESGADQPQHF,TGTGCCAGCAGTGAATCAGGGGCAGATCAGCCCCAGCATTTT
-,TRBD2,TRBJ2-7,16,TRBV4-3,CASSQDSGLGLYEQYF,TGCGCCAGCAGCCAAGATTCGGGACTAGGGCTCTACGAGCAGTACTTC
-,-,TRBJ1-1,14,TRBV28,CASMVPLVAAEAFF,TGTGCCAGCATGGTTCCCTTGGTGGCAGCTGAAGCTTTCTTT
-,TRBD1,TRBJ1-5,14,TRBV5-6,CASSLATGGQPQHF,TGTGCCAGCAGCTTGGCGACAGGGGGTCAGCCCCAGCATTTT
once,-,TRBJ2-3,13,TRBV14,CASSQDGTSTQYF,TGTGCCAGCAGCCAAGATGGCACCTCTACGCAGTATTTT
few,-,TRBJ1-5,13,TRBV10-2,CASGERVGQPQHF,TGCGCCAGTGGGGAGAGGGTAGGCCAGCCCCAGCATTTT
-,-,TRBJ1-5,17,TRBV7-9,CASSLGLSDRSNQPQHF,TGTGCCAGCAGCTTAGGGCTATCTGACAGAAGCAATCAGCCCCAGCATTTT
few,-,TRBJ2-3,15,TRBV6-1,CASSEGLVGTDTQYF,TGTGCCAGCAGTGAAGGGCTAGTAGGCACAGATACGCAGTATTTT
-,TRBD2,TRBJ2-7,15,TRBV7-8,CASSLKRVGGEEQYF,TGTGCCAGCAGCTTGAAGCGCGTTGGGGGGGAGGAGCAGTACTTC
-,-,TRBJ2-1,16,TRBV5-1,CASSLPQGKAYNEQFF,TGCGCCAGCAGCTTGCCACAGGGAAAAGCTTACAATGAGCAGTTCTTC
-,TRBD1,TRBJ1-2,13,TRBV9,CASSPGTVYGYTF,TGTGCCAGCAGCCCAGGGACAGTCTATGGCTACACCTTC
-,-,TRBJ1-1,16,TRBV7-9,CASSLVSGAGGAEAFF,TGTGCCAGCAGCTTAGTGTCGGGGGCGGGAGGCGCTGAAGCTTTCTTT
-,-,TRBJ1-1,14,TRBV25-1,CASSFRERNTEAFF,TGTGCCAGCAGTTTCCGGGAGAGGAACACTGAAGCTTTCTTT
-,TRBD1,TRBJ1-2,13,TRBV19,CASSRQGLNGYTF,TGTGCCAGTAGCCGACAGGGGTTAAATGGCTACACCTTC
-,TRBD1,TRBJ1-2,14,TRBV19,CASSLGQGTYGYTF,TGTGCCAGTAGTTTGGGACAGGGGACCTATGGCTACACCTTC
-,-,TRBJ1-6,14,TRBV10-3,CAIGRELPNSPLHF,TGTGCCATCGGTAGGGAGTTACCTAATTCACCCCTCCACTTT
-,-,TRBJ1-1,17,TRBV5-4,CASSLARDRETNTEAFF,TGTGCCAGCAGCTTGGCCCGGGATAGGGAAACTAACACTGAAGCTTTCTTT
-,-,TRBJ1-1,13,TRBV11-2,CASSFPGYTEAFF,TGTGCCAGCAGCTTTCCAGGGTACACTGAAGCTTTCTTT
-,-,TRBJ2-5,13,TRBV25-1,CASRSPREETQYF,TGTGCCAGCCGGTCCCCCCGCGAAGAGACCCAGTACTTC
many,TRBD1,TRBJ1-1,15,TRBV9,CASSVGVDRETEAFF,TGTGCCAGCAGCGTAGGGGTGGACAGGGAAACTGAAGCTTTCTTT
few,-,TRBJ1-4,14,TRBV7-2,CASSPGTPVGKLFF,TGTGCCAGCAGCCCTGGGACACCGGTTGGGAAACTGTTTTTT
-,-,TRBJ1-1,11,TRBV10-2,CASKNGGVCIF,TGCGCCAGCAAAAATGGAGGGGTGTGTATCTTT
-,TRBD2,TRBJ2-3,17,TRBV29-1,CSDPLAGARNGADTQYF,TGCAGCGACCCACTAGCGGGGGCCAGAAACGGGGCAGATACGCAGTATTTT
-,TRBD1,TRBJ1-1,15,TRBV15,CATSRADHTGGEAFF,TGTGCCACCAGCAGGGCGGACCATACAGGGGGTGAAGCTTTCTTT
-,TRBD1,TRBJ2-7,14,TRBV6-5,CASSFRQGRYEQYF,TGTGCCAGCAGTTTCCGACAGGGGCGGTACGAGCAGTACTTC
few,-,TRBJ1-6,13,TRBV18,CASSPHRDSPLHF,TGTGCCAGCTCACCGCACAGGGATTCACCCCTCCACTTT
-,TRBD1,TRBJ1-4,15,TRBV9,CASSREGTGQEKLFF,TGTGCCAGCAGCCGGGAGGGGACAGGGCAGGAAAAACTGTTTTTT
-,TRBD1,TRBJ2-7,12,TRBV2,CASQGANYEQYF,TGTGCCAGTCAGGGGGCTAACTACGAGCAGTACTTC
-,-,TRBJ1-1,14,TRBV19,CASSRRVTNTEAFF,TGTGCCAGTAGCCGCAGGGTGACGAACACTGAAGCTTTCTTT
-,-,TRBJ2-3,17,TRBV5-4,CASKPGGLRTGTDTQYF,TGTGCCAGCAAACCTGGGGGCTTGCGAACGGGCACAGATACGCAGTATTTT
-,-,TRBJ1-2,11,TRBV6-1,CASSRDIRYTF,TGTGCCAGCAGTCGCGATATTCGCTACACCTTC
-,-,TRBJ2-6,17,TRBV4-3,CASSRGHGDSGANVLTF,TGCGCCAGCAGCCGGGGACATGGGGATTCTGGGGCCAACGTCCTGACTTTC